The 24 T cell receptor beta chains given below trace back to one sample, sequenced in a study of CD8+ T cells in alopecia areata (dated by TCRdb to 2017 to 2018). The method behind the library was the immunoSEQ multiplex PCR assay. For TCR sequencing, RNA was extracted from every sample and reverse transcribed into cDNA to serve as template. The table comes from immuneACCESS by way of TCRdb, which keeps in-frame sequences with V and J called. Part of the clones is missing from these tables; in studies checked, under half for an unresolved V gene and the rest for unknown reasons. The sample contains 150,000 to 200,000 clones, less than 70% of them found a single time. About 1.3% of the sample goes to the ten largest clones. Sample treatment or condition, as interpreted from the label and publication: oral pan-JAK inhibitor, 5-10 mg twice daily. Sequencing used CD4+ T cells sorted from blood, obtained at approximately week 50, from a patient treated with tofacitinib. The receptor set was obtained from a human donor with alopecia areata.

The chain links TRBV5-1 to TRBJ1-2, with D possibly being TRBD1 (5 bases). Trimming shortened V by 0 bases and J by 6 bases, and 12 bases separated the two germline ends. The CDR3 extends over 14 amino acids. Germline V lookup: CDR1 SGHRS, CDR2 YFSETQ. The CDR3 here is CASSLGSGQDGYTF. As DNA, the CDR3 is TGCGCCAGCAGCTTGGGGTCGGGGCAGGATGGCTACACCTTC.

The chain is built from TRBV29-1 and TRBJ2-3; 9 bases are shared with TRBD2. V trimming: 4 bases; J trimming: 4 bases; junction bases outside the gene matches: 6. The germline gives CDR1 SQVTM, CDR2 ANQGSEA. The CDR3 has 14 amino acids. As DNA, the CDR3 is TGCAGCGTTGTAGTAGCGGGGGTGGCAGATACGCAGTATTTT. This gives the protein CSVVVAGVADTQYF.

The V call is TRBV7-2, the J call TRBJ1-2; tentative D call: TRBD1 (5 bases). This CDR3 is 17 amino acids long. Germline lookup yields CDR1 SGHTA and CDR2 FQGNSA. Trimming left V 5 bases short and J 0 bases short, with 19 bases between. CDR3 nucleotides: TGTGCCAGCAGCCCCCCGCAGGGTCCCGGGGCTAACTATGGCTACACCTTC. It specifies CASSPPQGPGANYGYTF.

The V call is TRBV29-1, the J call TRBJ2-7; tentative D call: TRBD2 (5 bases). From germline, CDR1 is SQVTM and CDR2 ANQGSEA. This CDR3 spans 13 amino acids. V gave up 7 bases and J gave up 3 bases, with 16 bases separating them. Here the CDR3 DNA reads TGCAGCGCCGTACCCCGCCGGGGCTACGAGCAGTACTTC. Its translation: CSAVPRRGYEQYF.

This clone was detected only a few times. The chain carries TRBV5-1 and TRBJ1-2; D is possibly TRBD1 (6 bases). The length of the CDR3 is 14 residues. Between the trimmed V and J ends, which lost 0 bases and 4 bases, there was a span of 10 bases. Germline values: CDR1 SGHRS, CDR2 YFSETQ. The CDR3 DNA reads as TGCGCCAGCAGCTTGGACAGGGCGGGCTATGGCTACACCTTC. As protein: CASSLDRAGYGYTF.

The chain employs TRBV19 and TRBJ1-2; maybe TRBD1 (5 bases). V shed 9 bases and J shed 4 bases, with 15 bases lying between them. CDR1 is LNHDA, CDR2 SQIVND, per germline (reference sequence). This CDR3 region has 13 residues. CDR3 bases: TGTGCCAGCAACAGGAACTCGGGCTATGGCTACACCTTC. Its translation: CASNRNSGYGYTF. The whole variable domain, filled in from reference TRBV19 and TRBJ1-2, reads DGGITQSPKYLFRKEGQNVTLSCEQNLNHDAMYWYRQDPGQGLRLIYYSQIVNDFQKGDIAEGYSVSREKKESFPLTVTSAQKNPTAFYLCASNRNSGYGYTFGSGTRLTVV.

This chain connects TRBV7-8 to TRBJ2-3; D is unclear. This CDR3 contains 11 residues. The germline V gene has CDR1 SGHVS and CDR2 FQNEAQ. V lost 10 bases and J lost 6, with 11 bases in between. The CDR3 nucleotides read TGTGCCACCCGCTCAGGTGATACGCAGTATTTT. Its translation: CATRSGDTQYF. Supplemented by reference TRBV7-8 and TRBJ2-3, the full variable domain reads GAGVSQSPRYKVAKRGQDVALRCDPISGHVSLFWYQQALGQGPEFLTYFQNEAQLDKSGLPSDRFFAERPEGSVSTLKIQRTQQEDSAVYLCATRSGDTQYFGPGTRLTVL.

This clone turned up a few times. The V call is TRBV23-1, the J call TRBJ1-2; D not resolved. TRBV23-1 is classed as an ORF, of uncertain function. CDR3 length: 15 residues. The CDR3 loop is CPYARNGGANYGYTF. The CDR3 nucleotides read TGCCCCTATGCCCGAAATGGCGGAGCTAACTATGGCTACACCTTC.

The chain employs TRBV7-9 and TRBJ2-5; possibly TRBD1 or TRBD2 for D (5 bases each). The length of the CDR3 is 16 residues. V was shortened by 3 bases and J by 3 bases, with 17 bases between the two germline ends. Germline assignment: CDR1 SEHNR and CDR2 FQNEAQ (reference sequence). Here the CDR3 reads CASSLIVTRGEETQYF. DNA of the CDR3: TGTGCCAGCAGCTTGATTGTGACGAGGGGAGAAGAGACCCAGTACTTC.

The V gene is TRBV15, the J gene TRBJ2-7, with 7 bases matching TRBD1. The germline CDR1 and CDR2 sequences are LNHNV and YYDKDF (reference sequence). V lost 3 bases and J lost 6; bases outside the gene matches: 2. The CDR3 totals 12 residues. DNA for the CDR3: TGTGCCACCAGCAGTAACAGGGGCGAGCAGTACTTC. Protein: CATSSNRGEQYF.

This clone was detected a few times. Other DNA variants within this sample encode the same CDR3. The chain links TRBV29-1 to TRBJ2-5; 7 bases agree with TRBD1. This CDR3 region has 15 residues. Germline loops: CDR1 SQVTM, CDR2 ANQGSEA. Trimming took 4 bases from V and 2 from J; bases not matched to a gene: 10. CDR3 nucleotide sequence: TGCAGCGTTGTAGGGCCGACAGGGACGCAAGAGACCCAGTACTTC. This encodes CSVVGPTGTQETQYF.

The chain has TRBV30 and TRBJ1-5, with unresolved D. Per the germline V gene, CDR1 is GTSNPN and CDR2 is SVGIG (reference sequence). The CDR3 runs 12 residues. The V and J ends lost 0 bases and 9 bases respectively, with 9 bases between them. The CDR3 DNA is TGTGCCTGGAGTGTAGGAAGCGGGCCCCAGCATTTT. Protein: CAWSVGSGPQHF. The complete variable domain, with remaining parts taken from reference TRBV30 and TRBJ1-5, reads SQTIHQWPATLVQPVGSPLSLECTVEGTSNPNLYWYRQAAGRGLQLLFYSVGIGQISSEVPQNLSASRPQDRQFILSSKKLLLSDSGFYLCAWSVGSGPQHFGDGTRLSIL.

In its sample, this clone was seen a few times. The rearrangement joins TRBV7-2 to TRBJ2-7, with TRBD1 as a possible D gene (5 bases). Trimming took off 5 bases at V and 5 bases at J, with 7 bases between the two ends. This CDR3 has 11 residues. CDR1 is SGHTA and CDR2 is FQGNSA in the germline V gene. CDR3 sequence reads: CASSGADEQYF. CDR3 bases: TGTGCCAGCAGCGGGGCGGACGAGCAGTACTTC.

The gene calls are TRBV5-4 and TRBJ1-2; no reliable D call. Germline V gives CDR1 SGHNT, CDR2 YYREEE (reference sequence). The V end lost 3 bases, the J end lost 14 bases, and 14 bases lay between the germline ends. The CDR3 length is 11 residues. The CDR3 bases are TGTGCCAGCAGCTACCGGACGGAGTATACCTTC. This codes for CASSYRTEYTF.

The rearrangement uses TRBV27 and TRBJ2-3; perhaps TRBD1 as D (6 bases). Germline CDR1 MNHEY, CDR2 SMNVEV (reference sequence). The CDR3 totals 13 residues. V was clipped by 3 bases and J by 8 bases, with 12 bases between them. CDR3 in DNA: TGTGCCAGCAGTTTGACTCAGGGGACTACGCAGTATTTT. Amino acids: CASSLTQGTTQYF.

This clone was seen a few times. The V call is TRBV19, the J call TRBJ2-1; 10 nucleotides agree with TRBD2. Germline loops: CDR1 LNHDA, CDR2 SQIVND (reference sequence). This CDR3 is built from 15 residues. The V segment lost 1 base and the J segment 5 bases; nucleotides outside the gene matches: 2. CDR3: CASSIVAGGDNEQFF. In DNA form, the CDR3 reads TGTGCCAGTAGTATAGTAGCGGGGGGAGACAATGAGCAGTTCTTC.

The chain couples TRBV5-1 to TRBJ1-2; D uncertain. V shed 0 bases and J shed 4 bases, with 7 bases lying between them. The CDR3 sequence is 13 residues long. CDR1 and CDR2 from the germline V gene are SGHRS and YFSETQ. CDR3 protein: CASSLEGGYGYTF. As DNA, the CDR3 is TGCGCCAGCAGCTTGGAGGGAGGCTATGGCTACACCTTC.

This clone was counted only a few times. The chain employs TRBV25-1 and TRBJ1-3; D possibly corresponds to TRBD1 (6 bases). Germline-derived CDR1 and CDR2 are MGHDK and SYGVNS. CDR3 length: 16 amino acids. Trimming stripped 1 base from V and 0 bases from J, with 10 bases between. This CDR3 is CASSESRGTSGNTIYF. The CDR3 region has the DNA TGTGCCAGCAGTGAATCGAGGGGGACCTCTGGAAACACCATATATTTT.

The V and J genes are TRBV29-1 and TRBJ2-3; 8 nucleotides agree with TRBD1. Germline V gives CDR1 SQVTM, CDR2 ANQGSEA. There are 12 residues in the CDR3. The junction had 8 bases not matched to a gene; V was cut back by 6 bases and J by 9 bases. The CDR3 bases are TGCAGCGTGGCGGTAGACAGGGGAACGCAGTATTTT. This codes for CSVAVDRGTQYF.

The rearrangement links TRBV4-3 to TRBJ1-1; 9 bases map to TRBD1. The germline gives CDR1 LGHNA, CDR2 YSLEER. CDR3 length: 15 amino acids. Trimming removed 0 bases from V and 7 bases from J; junction bases left unmatched: 6. CDR3 residues: CASSQDLDRGIEAFF. CDR3 nucleotides: TGCGCCAGCAGCCAAGATCTCGACAGGGGGATTGAAGCTTTCTTT.

In its sample, this clone was seen once. The V and J genes are TRBV7-7 and TRBJ1-1; D unclear. The CDR3 sequence is 13 residues long. The germline V and J ends were trimmed by 5 bases and 2 bases, with 9 bases remaining between them. Germline V gives CDR1 SSHAT, CDR2 FNYEAQ (reference sequence). The CDR3: CASSPAFNTEAFF. CDR3 sequence (DNA): TGTGCCAGCAGCCCGGCCTTTAACACTGAAGCTTTCTTT.

The V gene is TRBV2, the J gene TRBJ1-5, with 8 bases matching TRBD1. V was pared by 7 bases and J by 0 bases, with 5 bases of the junction left unmatched. The CDR3 loop spans 15 amino acids. Germline V gene sequence: CDR1 SNHLY, CDR2 FYNNEI. CDR3 bases: TGTGCCAGCACCACAGGGGGTGGTAGCAATCAGCCCCAGCATTTT. Amino acid sequence: CASTTGGGSNQPQHF.

The chain couples TRBV15 to TRBJ2-5; 7 bases map to TRBD1. J lost 5 bases, V lost 4 bases, and 4 bases had no gene match. The CDR3 runs to 13 residues. From germline, CDR1 is LNHNV and CDR2 YYDKDF (reference sequence). CDR3 residues: CATSIRGQETQYF. The CDR3 bases are TGTGCCACCAGCATAAGGGGGCAGGAGACCCAGTACTTC.

This clone turned up a few times. The chain is built from TRBV21-1 and TRBJ1-1. TRBV21-1 is a pseudogene locus. The CDR3 loop spans 15 amino acids. The chain's CDR3 is CARRQKRRVQTEAFF. In DNA, the CDR3 is TGTGCCAGGAGACAGAAGAGGAGGGTGCAGACTGAAGCTTTCTTT.